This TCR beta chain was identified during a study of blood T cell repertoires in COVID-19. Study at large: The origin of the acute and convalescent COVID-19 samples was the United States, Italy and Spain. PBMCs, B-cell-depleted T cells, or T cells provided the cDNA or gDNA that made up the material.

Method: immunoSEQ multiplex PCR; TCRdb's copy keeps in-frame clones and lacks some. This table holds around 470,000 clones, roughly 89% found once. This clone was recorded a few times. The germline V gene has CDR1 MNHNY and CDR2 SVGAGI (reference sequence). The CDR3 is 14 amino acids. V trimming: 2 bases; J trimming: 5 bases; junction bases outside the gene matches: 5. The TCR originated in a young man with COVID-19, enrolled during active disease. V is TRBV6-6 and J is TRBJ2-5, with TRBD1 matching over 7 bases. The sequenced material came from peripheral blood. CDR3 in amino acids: CASSYTTGWETQYF. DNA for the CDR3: TGTGCCAGCAGTTACACGACAGGGTGGGAGACCCAGTACTTC.